This record concerns one T cell receptor (beta chain) sequence. Antigen unknown. This sample was taken from a study of cytomegalovirus exposure and HLA in healthy donors. Study-level points and caveats: Links to common viral pathogens appeared, in a later analysis, for several of the most significant clusters. CMV serostatus was the sole immune exposure data available.

V was trimmed by 1 base and J by 4 bases, leaving 8 bases between them. The CDR3 spans 14 residues. Germline CDR1 reads LGHNA; CDR2 reads YNFKEQ. PCR was performed using 60 Vbeta and 13 Jbeta primers. The data were produced by immunoSEQ multiplex PCR, yet TCRdb's version contains in-frame clones alone and is incomplete. The specimen's table records about 58,000 clones. Sequenced input: PBMCs. This sequence originates from a woman younger than 35 in good health and CMV-seronegative. The rearrangement links TRBV4-2 to TRBJ2-1, with a possible D match to TRBD2 (6 bases). As DNA, the CDR3 is TGTGCCAGCAGCCAAGGACTAGGTTACAATGAGCAGTTCTTC. Translation: CASSQGLGYNEQFF.